The 29 T cell receptor beta chains listed next were all sequenced from one sample in a study of T-cell reconstitution after alpha-beta-depleted transplantation in children. For TCRbeta, the library was prepared with unique molecular identifiers. TCRdb called the PCR reads again in MiXCR, with one record for every CDR3 protein. The table has about 690,000 distinct CDR3 sequences, 16% seen once; the top ten hold about 1.1%. Sequenced material: PBMCs from the stem cell graft donor, taken from the stem cell graft. The receptors originated from a human donor who donated a stem cell graft to a child with acute myeloid leukemia.

This sequence joins TRBV7-9 and TRBJ2-7; the match to TRBD2 covers 8 bases. This CDR3 has 13 amino acids. Germline lookup yields CDR1 SEHNR and CDR2 FQNEAQ (reference sequence). After removal of 11 bases from V and 3 bases from J, the junction contained 9 bases not matched to a gene. The CDR3 DNA reads as TGTGCCGCAAGTAGCGGGGATAACTACGAGCAGTACTTC. It codes for CAASSGDNYEQYF. Full variable domain (remainder filled in from reference TRBV7-9 and TRBJ2-7): DTGVSQNPRHKITKRGQNVTFRCDPISEHNRLYWYRQTLGQGPEFLTYFQNEAQLEKSRLLSDRFSAERPKGSFSTLEIQRTEQGDSAMYLCAASSGDNYEQYFGPGTRLTVT.

This chain joins TRBV10-3 and TRBJ2-5, with 10 bases aligning to TRBD1. Germline V gene sequence: CDR1 ENHRY, CDR2 SYGVKD. The CDR3 is 16 amino acids. Trimming removed 2 bases from V and 5 bases from J; junction bases left unmatched: 8. The CDR3: CAISEPSLDRGETQYF. The CDR3 DNA reads TGTGCCATCAGTGAGCCCTCTTTGGACAGGGGGGAGACCCAGTACTTC.

This clonotype was detected many times. The chain is built from TRBV20-1 and TRBJ2-5; weak D call: TRBD1 (5 bases). The ends were cut back, 3 bases at V and 5 bases at J, with 16 bases in the middle. The CDR3 runs to 14 residues. Germline-derived CDR1 and CDR2 are DFQATT and SNEGSKA (reference sequence). CDR3 in DNA: TGCAGTGCTAGGGTCGTCAGGGTGGGGGAGACCCAGTACTTC. Translating gives CSARVVRVGETQYF.

This clonotype was seen many times. This chain uses TRBV20-1 with TRBJ2-5; D unclear. CDR1 and CDR2 from the germline V gene are DFQATT and SNEGSKA (reference sequence). The V gene lost 6 bases and the J gene lost 4 bases, with 9 bases spanning the gap. CDR3 length equals 11 residues. CDR3 sequence reads: CSAESGETQYF. Written as DNA, the CDR3 is TGCAGTGCGGAGAGTGGAGAGACCCAGTACTTC.

V is TRBV10-1 and J is TRBJ2-5, with D hard to call. V was pared by 0 bases and J by 4 bases, with 6 bases between. The CDR3 consists of 13 residues. Per germline, CDR1 WNHNN and CDR2 SYGVQD (reference sequence). In DNA, the CDR3 is TGCGCCAGCAGTGAGTCGGCGAGAGAGACCCAGTACTTC. Its translation: CASSESARETQYF.

As for this clonotype: A much larger clone sits a single nucleotide away, making a read error possible. The rearrangement uses TRBV6-6 and TRBJ2-3, with 7 nucleotides matching TRBD2. The CDR3 length is 12 residues. CDR1 MNHNY and CDR2 SVGAGI come from the germline V gene (reference sequence). CDR3 DNA sequence: TGTGCCAGCAGTATTACTAGCGATAGGCAGTATTTT. This codes for CASSITSDRQYF.

The V and J genes are TRBV3-1 and TRBJ2-5; 8 positions match TRBD1. V shed 2 bases and J 2 bases; nucleotides not matched to a gene: 4. The CDR3 runs 15 residues. Looked up from germline, CDR1 is LGHDT and CDR2 is YNNKEL (reference sequence). DNA for the CDR3: TGTGCCAGCAGCCAATTCCGACAGGGGCAAGAGACCCAGTACTTC. Residues: CASSQFRQGQETQYF.

This sequence joins TRBV7-2 and TRBJ1-2; no definite D call. The germline gives CDR1 SGHTA, CDR2 FQGNSA. The ends were cut back, 2 bases at V and 4 bases at J, with 17 bases in the middle. This CDR3 contains 16 residues. The CDR3, as DNA: TGTGCCAGCAGCTTAAGAAGGGAACAGTTTGGCTATGGCTACACCTTC. The encoded protein is CASSLRREQFGYGYTF.

This clonotype turned up a few times. V usage is TRBV7-9 and J usage is TRBJ1-6; 12 positions match TRBD1. Germline V gene sequence: CDR1 SEHNR, CDR2 FQNEAQ (reference sequence). V was clipped by 5 bases and J by 10 bases; unmatched bases: 6. CDR3 length equals 15 residues. CDR3 coding DNA: TGTGCCAGCAGCGCGGGACAGGGGGCGGGCTCACCCCTCCACTTT. Amino acids: CASSAGQGAGSPLHF.

The chain employs TRBV5-1 and TRBJ1-4, with unresolved D. This CDR3 region has 17 residues. Between the trimmed V and J ends, which lost 1 base and 0 bases, there was a span of 13 bases. The germline gives CDR1 SGHRS, CDR2 YFSETQ. The CDR3, as DNA: TGCGCCAGCAGCTTGAGGACCCTGGGAGCAACTAATGAAAAACTGTTTTTT. It codes for CASSLRTLGATNEKLFF.

This clonotype was detected many times. This chain links TRBV5-1 with TRBJ1-1; 7 nucleotides agree with TRBD1. CDR3 length: 13 amino acids. The V segment lost 4 bases and the J segment 5 bases; nucleotides outside the gene matches: 5. Per germline, CDR1 SGHRS and CDR2 YFSETQ. The CDR3 bases are TGCGCCAGCAGCCAACAGGGGAGGACTGAAGCTTTCTTT. Translating it yields CASSQQGRTEAFF. Combining the CDR3 with reference TRBV5-1 and TRBJ1-1 gives the whole variable domain KAGVTQTPRYLIKTRGQQVTLSCSPISGHRSVSWYQQTPGQGLQFLFEYFSETQRNKGNFPGRFSGRQFSNSRSEMNVSTLELGDSALYLCASSQQGRTEAFFGQGTRLTVV.

This clonotype appeared many times. The chain recombines TRBV7-2 with TRBJ2-1; 7 nucleotides agree with TRBD1. Germline loops: CDR1 SGHTA, CDR2 FQGNSA. With 5 bases clipped from V and 8 bases from J, the junction kept 3 bases outside the gene matches. CDR3 length equals 12 residues. The CDR3 DNA reads TGTGCCAGCAGCGCGGACAGGCATGAGCAGTTCTTC. Encoded protein: CASSADRHEQFF. The variable domain in full, with the rest retrieved from reference TRBV7-2 and TRBJ2-1, is GAGVSQSPSNKVTEKGKDVELRCDPISGHTALYWYRQSLGQGLEFLIYFQGNSAPDKSGLPSDRFSAERTGGSVSTLTIQRTQQEDSAVYLCASSADRHEQFFGPGTRLTVL.

This clonotype was seen repeatedly, ten times or more. The chain links TRBV20-1 to TRBJ2-1; D may be TRBD2 (5 bases). Deletions cut 1 base from V and 6 bases from J, with 7 bases between. CDR1 is DFQATT, CDR2 SNEGSKA, per germline (reference sequence). This CDR3 comprises 12 residues. CDR3 bases: TGCAGTGCTAGAGGAACTAGCAATGAGCAGTTCTTC. This gives the protein CSARGTSNEQFF.

In this sample, this clonotype turned up many times. The chain combines TRBV20-1 with TRBJ1-1; no clear D gene. This CDR3 is 16 amino acids long. Germline V gene lookup returns CDR1 DFQATT and CDR2 SNEGSKA (reference sequence). Trimming took off 1 base at V and 3 bases at J, with 18 bases between the two ends. The CDR3 reads CSARAQRPSEDTEAFF. CDR3 sequence (DNA): TGCAGTGCTAGAGCGCAGCGGCCGTCAGAGGACACTGAAGCTTTCTTT.

This sequence joins TRBV12-3 or TRBV12-4 and TRBJ1-1; weak D call: TRBD1 (5 bases). Trimming left V 3 bases short and J 5 bases short, with 10 bases between. The CDR3 loop spans 13 amino acids. The CDR3 DNA sequence: TGTGCCAGCAGTTTGACAGCGGGTACTGAAGCTTTCTTT. As protein: CASSLTAGTEAFF.

This rearrangement joins TRBV29-1 to TRBJ1-1, with D tentatively TRBD1 (6 bases). CDR1 is SQVTM, CDR2 ANQGSEA, per germline. The CDR3 consists of 14 residues. Trimming removed 7 bases at V and 1 base at J, with 16 bases between. CDR3 coding DNA: TGCAGCGGAACAGGGTACGATGGGAACACTGAAGCTTTCTTT. Protein sequence: CSGTGYDGNTEAFF.

This clonotype was counted a few times. The chain combines TRBV27 with TRBJ1-2; 8 nucleotides line up with TRBD1. J lost 5 bases, V lost 1 base, and 9 bases had no gene match. The CDR3 has 16 residues. Per the germline V gene, CDR1 is MNHEY and CDR2 is SMNVEV (reference sequence). CDR3 region: CASSLFGQGVNYGYTF. The CDR3, as DNA: TGTGCCAGCAGTTTATTCGGACAGGGCGTGAATTATGGCTACACCTTC.

Regarding this clonotype: A read error may be the cause here, since a much bigger clone is one base away. V and J are TRBV27 and TRBJ2-6, with a tentative D call TRBD2 (5 bases). This CDR3 spans 14 amino acids. Germline V gene data show CDR1 as MNHEY and CDR2 as SMNVEV (reference sequence). Trimming removed 11 bases at V and 8 bases at J, with 19 bases between. Here the CDR3 DNA reads TGTGCCTCCAAGCTGGGAGCCGGGACCAACGTCCTGACTTTC. Protein sequence: CASKLGAGTNVLTF.

This clonotype was observed a single time. The rearrangement joins TRBV12-3 or TRBV12-4 to TRBJ2-5, with D tentatively TRBD1 (6 bases). Trimming pared 6 bases from V and 1 base from J, leaving 12 bases between. CDR3 length: 14 amino acids. CDR3 loop: CASSSGAGQETQYF. CDR3 DNA: TGTGCCAGCAGCTCAGGGGCTGGCCAAGAGACCCAGTACTTC.

This clonotype appeared a few times. The chain has TRBV18 and TRBJ2-3, with D unresolved. This CDR3 is built from 14 residues. V was cut by 3 bases and J by 1 base, with 8 bases left in between. In germline, CDR1 is KGHSH, CDR2 LQKENI. Here the CDR3 DNA reads TGTGCCAGCTCACCCCCCCTTGGCACAGATACGCAGTATTTT. Protein product: CASSPPLGTDTQYF.

The chain combines TRBV20-1 with TRBJ1-1, with a possible D match to TRBD1 (5 bases). V lost 6 bases, J lost 1 base, and 12 bases lay in between. CDR1 and CDR2 (germline): DFQATT, SNEGSKA (reference sequence). The CDR3 is made up of 13 amino acids. CDR3 nucleotide sequence: TGCAGTGCCGGGGACCCTGGGAACACTGAAGCTTTCTTT. This gives the protein CSAGDPGNTEAFF.

V and J are TRBV20-1 and TRBJ2-5, with D uncertain. The CDR3 length is 13 residues. The germline V and J ends were trimmed by 6 bases and 4 bases, with 15 bases remaining between them. CDR1 and CDR2 (germline): DFQATT, SNEGSKA (reference sequence). Here the CDR3 reads CSAPPPVRETQYF. Here the CDR3 DNA reads TGCAGTGCCCCTCCCCCGGTACGAGAGACCCAGTACTTC.

This clonotype was counted at least ten times. V and J are TRBV12-3 or TRBV12-4 and TRBJ2-3; either TRBD1 or TRBD2 may fit D (5 bases each). The CDR3 covers 13 residues. The V gene lost 0 bases and the J gene lost 5 bases, with 6 bases spanning the gap. The CDR3 loop reads CASSLAGEDTQYF. In nucleotides, the CDR3 is TGTGCCAGCAGTTTAGCGGGGGAAGATACGCAGTATTTT.

This clonotype showed up many times. The chain couples TRBV7-2 to TRBJ2-1; TRBD2 aligns across 14 bases. This CDR3 is built from 16 residues. The germline gives CDR1 SGHTA, CDR2 FQGNSA. The junction had 6 bases not matched to a gene; V was cut back by 7 bases and J by 4 bases. The CDR3 spells CASTWTSGGPYNEQFF. The DNA for the CDR3 is TGTGCCAGCACGTGGACTAGCGGGGGGCCTTACAATGAGCAGTTCTTC.

J is TRBJ2-3 and V is TRBV29-1, with TRBD2 matching over 7 bases. The CDR3 extends over 15 amino acids. J lost 5 bases, V lost 3 bases, and 11 bases had no gene match. Germline CDR1 reads SQVTM; CDR2 reads ANQGSEA. CDR3 amino acids: CSVEVRGVRGDTQYF. The CDR3 DNA follows: TGCAGCGTTGAGGTACGGGGGGTAAGAGGAGATACGCAGTATTTT.

This clonotype was picked up many times. The rearrangement links TRBV7-2 to TRBJ1-1; TRBD1 matches 7 bases. Germline lookup yields CDR1 SGHTA and CDR2 FQGNSA. V lost 7 bases and J lost 4; bases outside the gene matches: 6. The CDR3 length is 13 residues. The CDR3 region is CASNRNRGTEAFF. CDR3 DNA: TGTGCCAGCAATAGAAACAGGGGCACTGAAGCTTTCTTT.

The chain combines TRBV20-1 with TRBJ1-4, with D perhaps TRBD1 (6 bases). Germline CDR1 is DFQATT and CDR2 is SNEGSKA (reference sequence). CDR3 size: 16 residues. Trimming removed 1 base at V and 5 bases at J, with 17 bases between. DNA of the CDR3: TGCAGTGCTAGAGGGGCCCTCAGGGGCGACAATGAAAAACTGTTTTTT. Translating it yields CSARGALRGDNEKLFF.

This clonotype was recorded many times. This chain connects TRBV6-5 to TRBJ1-1; no clear D gene. The V and J ends lost 2 bases and 5 bases respectively, with 12 bases between them. The CDR3 runs 14 residues. Germline CDR1 MNHEY, CDR2 SVGAGI. CDR3 region: CASSYGSQQTEAFF. For the CDR3, the DNA is TGTGCCAGCAGTTACGGGAGCCAACAAACTGAAGCTTTCTTT.

This clonotype was seen more than once but under ten times. V usage is TRBV15 and J usage is TRBJ1-2; unclear D gene. Germline loops: CDR1 LNHNV, CDR2 YYDKDF (reference sequence). This CDR3 has 16 amino acids. Trimming removed 0 bases from V and 1 base from J, with 12 bases in between. The CDR3 here is CATSRDLSSGNYGYTF. The CDR3 nucleotides are TGTGCCACCAGCAGAGATCTATCGTCGGGTAACTATGGCTACACCTTC.